This TCR beta chain was identified during a study of naive and memory T cell subsets. After the first PCR, alpha and beta chain libraries were processed separately. Two oligonucleotides, mixed equimolar, formed the beta constant-region primer covering TRBC1 and TRBC2. An oligonucleotide with the SP2 primer and a 12-nucleotide UMI was ligated to the cDNA 3' end. One entry per CDR3 protein, called by TCRdb with MiXCR from the UMI-ligation and nested PCR reads. The sample carries 77,000 or so distinct CDR3 sequences, about an eighth recorded once. The V and J ends lost 2 bases and 4 bases respectively, with 12 bases between them. Germline assignment: CDR1 SGHTA and CDR2 FQGNSA. CDR3 length: 15 residues. This clonotype was seen a handful of times.

The receptor was derived from a human donor in good health. Sequencing input: central memory CD4+ T cells from blood. The gene calls are TRBV7-2 and TRBJ2-1, with D possibly being TRBD1 (5 bases). The CDR3 is CASSLRLDKYNEQFF. In nucleotides, the CDR3 is TGTGCCAGCAGCTTACGTTTGGACAAGTACAATGAGCAGTTCTTC.